This T cell receptor beta chain was observed in a study of immune characteristics of hereditary and idiopathic chronic pancreatitis. Describing the broader study: Local pancreatic immune cells and TCRbeta repertoires were profiled in hereditary and idiopathic chronic pancreatitis and were compared with control organ donor pancreases. TCRbeta sequencing included about five control pancreases, under 10 pancreases with hereditary chronic pancreatitis and about six pancreases with idiopathic chronic pancreatitis. The gDNA-based approach was selected because minimal in vitro experimental manipulation of pancreas-infiltrating T cells was involved.

Libraries were built with the immunoSEQ multiplex PCR assay. The TCRbeta CDR3 region and adjacent sequences were amplified and sequenced from pancreatic genomic DNA. Turning to the authors' computational methods: Repertoire diversity was assessed as a mean normalized Shannon-Wiener index, together with productive clonality and counts of productive rearrangements. Control and chronic pancreatitis repertoire metrics were compared with the nonparametric Mann-Whitney U test. A shared clonotype was defined as a CDR3beta sequence with the same amino acid composition and length across subjects. Entries here come from immuneACCESS through TCRdb and include only in-frame sequences with V and J called. Some clones fail to appear in such tables; in the studies checked, an unresolved V gene covers under half of the shortfall, and the cause of the remainder is unknown. The V and J calls and clone size come from that table; D and trimming were worked out from the DNA. The sample includes some 15,000 clones, with around 70% observed a single time. The ten largest clones represent 12% to 15% of the sample.

Paper-wide results and their limitations: Significantly increased TCRbeta repertoire diversity and reduced clonality were observed in both chronic pancreatitis groups relative to controls. Because patient tissue could be obtained only at the time of TPIAT, immune findings may have been influenced by differences in disease duration. Among under 15 chronic pancreatitis patients, a positive correlation was found between numbers of productive TCR rearrangements and disease severity scores. The study did not include chronic pancreatitis caused by alcohol use. Hereditary and idiopathic chronic pancreatitis differed in Vbeta-Jbeta gene family usage, including TRBV10, TRBV19, TRBV23 and TRBV5.

Deletion took 2 bases off V and 0 bases off J, with a span of 7 bases between the germline ends. The CDR3 holds 14 amino acids from the cysteine to the phenylalanine. The kept DNA is CDR3 alone, 42 bases in frame from the first base. The germline V gene supplies CDR1 MNHEY and CDR2 SVGAGI. As to this clone: Its antigen remains undetermined. No per-base quality is available; no much larger clone lies one base away.

Chronic pancreatitis pancreas tissue came from patients undergoing total pancreatectomy with islet autotransplantation (TPIAT). No known history of diabetes was present in the included chronic pancreatitis patients. Genomic DNA was extracted directly from bulk pancreas tissue, without T cell sorting, for TCRbeta sequencing. Pancreas tissues were collected consecutively from patients and organ donors at two US centers. The sample was pancreas tissue with hereditary chronic pancreatitis. The rearrangement joined TRBV6-5 to TRBJ1-1; the D gene lacks a confident call. The clonotype comes from a human donor with chronic pancreatitis. The CDR3 has the sequence CASSYEVLNTEAFF. Here is the DNA: TGTGCCAGCAGTTACGAGGTTTTGAACACTGAAGCTTTCTTT.